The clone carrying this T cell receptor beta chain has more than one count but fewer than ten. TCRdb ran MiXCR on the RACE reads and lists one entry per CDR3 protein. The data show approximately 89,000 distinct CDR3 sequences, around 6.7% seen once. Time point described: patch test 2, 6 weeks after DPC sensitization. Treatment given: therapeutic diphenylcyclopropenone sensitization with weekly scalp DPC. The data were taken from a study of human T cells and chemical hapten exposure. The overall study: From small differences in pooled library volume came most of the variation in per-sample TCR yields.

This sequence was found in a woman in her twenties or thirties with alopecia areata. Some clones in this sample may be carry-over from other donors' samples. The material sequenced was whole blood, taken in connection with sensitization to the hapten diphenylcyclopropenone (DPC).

CDR3 sequence reads: CAWSVSPGARNQPQHF. The CDR3 region has the DNA TGTGCCTGGAGTGTAAGTCCGGGCGCTCGCAATCAGCCCCAGCATTTT. This chain connects TRBV30 to TRBJ1-5; the D is unclear. V shed 0 bases and J shed 2 bases, with 14 bases lying between them. Germline CDR1 and CDR2: GTSNPN and SVGIG (reference sequence). The CDR3 is 16 residues long.